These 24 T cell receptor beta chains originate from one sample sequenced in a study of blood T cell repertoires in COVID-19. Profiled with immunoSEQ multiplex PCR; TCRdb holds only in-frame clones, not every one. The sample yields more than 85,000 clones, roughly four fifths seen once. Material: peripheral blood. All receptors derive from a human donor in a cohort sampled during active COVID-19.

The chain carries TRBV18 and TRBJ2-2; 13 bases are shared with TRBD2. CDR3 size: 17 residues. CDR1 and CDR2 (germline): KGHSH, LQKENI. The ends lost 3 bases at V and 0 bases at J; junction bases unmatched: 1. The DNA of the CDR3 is TGTGCCAGCTCACCGGGACTAGCGGGGCCGAACACCGGGGAGCTGTTTTTT. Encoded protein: CASSPGLAGPNTGELFF.

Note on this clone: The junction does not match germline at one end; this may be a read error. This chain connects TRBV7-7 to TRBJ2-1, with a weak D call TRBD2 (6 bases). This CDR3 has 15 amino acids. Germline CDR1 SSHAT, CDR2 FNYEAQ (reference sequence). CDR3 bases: TGTGCTAGCAGCTTAGCGAGCGGGCGCTACAATGAGCAGTTCTTC. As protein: CASSLASGRYNEQFF.

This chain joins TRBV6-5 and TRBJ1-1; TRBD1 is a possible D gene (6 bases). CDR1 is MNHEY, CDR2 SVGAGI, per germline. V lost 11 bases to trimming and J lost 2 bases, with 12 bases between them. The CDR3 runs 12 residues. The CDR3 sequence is CAAGDANTEAFF. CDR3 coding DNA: TGTGCCGCAGGGGACGCCAACACTGAAGCTTTCTTT.

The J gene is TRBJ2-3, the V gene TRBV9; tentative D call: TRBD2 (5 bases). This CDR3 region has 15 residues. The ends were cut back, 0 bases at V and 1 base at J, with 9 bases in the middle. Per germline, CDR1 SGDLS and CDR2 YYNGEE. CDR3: CASSVEQAGTDTQYF. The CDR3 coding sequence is TGTGCCAGCAGCGTAGAACAAGCGGGCACAGATACGCAGTATTTT.

The CDR3 here is CASSRGQDQPQHF. The CDR3 region has the DNA TGCGCCAGCAGCAGGGGGCAGGATCAGCCCCAGCATTTT. The V gene is TRBV5-1, the J gene TRBJ1-5, with TRBD1 matching 7 bases. This CDR3 spans 13 amino acids. Germline assignment: CDR1 SGHRS and CDR2 YFSETQ. J lost 5 bases, V lost 4 bases, and 3 bases had no gene match.

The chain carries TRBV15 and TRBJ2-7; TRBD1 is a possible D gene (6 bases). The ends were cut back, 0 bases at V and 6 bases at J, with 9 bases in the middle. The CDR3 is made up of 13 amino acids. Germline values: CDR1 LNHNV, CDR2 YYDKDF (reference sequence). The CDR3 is CATSRDLGGEQYF. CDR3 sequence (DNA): TGTGCCACCAGCAGAGATCTAGGGGGCGAGCAGTACTTC.

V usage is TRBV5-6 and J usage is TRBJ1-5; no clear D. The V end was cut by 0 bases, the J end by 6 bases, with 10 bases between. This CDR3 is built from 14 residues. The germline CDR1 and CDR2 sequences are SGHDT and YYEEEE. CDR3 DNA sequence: TGTGCCAGCAGCTTGGGGCAAGTGATTCAGCCCCAGCATTTT. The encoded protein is CASSLGQVIQPQHF.

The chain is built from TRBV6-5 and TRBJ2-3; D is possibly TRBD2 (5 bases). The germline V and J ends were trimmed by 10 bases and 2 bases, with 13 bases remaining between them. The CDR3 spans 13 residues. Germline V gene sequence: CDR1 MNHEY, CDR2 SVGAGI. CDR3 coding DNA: TGTGCCACTTCGGGAACTATCACAGATACGCAGTATTTT. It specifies CATSGTITDTQYF.

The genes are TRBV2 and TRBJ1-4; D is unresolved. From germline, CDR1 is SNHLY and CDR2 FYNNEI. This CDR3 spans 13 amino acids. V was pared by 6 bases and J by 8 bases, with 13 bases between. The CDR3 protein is CASRWTGGEKLFF. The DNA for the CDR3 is TGTGCCAGCAGATGGACGGGCGGGGAAAAACTGTTTTTT.

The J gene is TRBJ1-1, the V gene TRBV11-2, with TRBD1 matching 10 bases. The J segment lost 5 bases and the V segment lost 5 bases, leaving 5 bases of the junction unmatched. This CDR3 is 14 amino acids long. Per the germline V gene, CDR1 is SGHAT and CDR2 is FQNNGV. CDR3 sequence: CASSGQGGQTEAFF. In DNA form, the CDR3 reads TGTGCCAGCAGCGGACAGGGGGGTCAAACTGAAGCTTTCTTT.

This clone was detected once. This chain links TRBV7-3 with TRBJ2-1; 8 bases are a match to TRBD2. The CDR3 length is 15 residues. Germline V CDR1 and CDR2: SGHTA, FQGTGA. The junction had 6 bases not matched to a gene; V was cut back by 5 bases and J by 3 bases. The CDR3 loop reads CASSSGGGHYNEQFF. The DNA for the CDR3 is TGTGCCAGCAGCAGCGGGGGCGGCCACTACAATGAGCAGTTCTTC. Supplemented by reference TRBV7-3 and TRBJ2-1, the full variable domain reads GAGVSQTPSNKVTEKGKYVELRCDPISGHTALYWYRQSLGQGPEFLIYFQGTGAADDSGLPNDRFFAVRPEGSVSTLKIQRTERGDSAVYLCASSSGGGHYNEQFFGPGTRLTVL.

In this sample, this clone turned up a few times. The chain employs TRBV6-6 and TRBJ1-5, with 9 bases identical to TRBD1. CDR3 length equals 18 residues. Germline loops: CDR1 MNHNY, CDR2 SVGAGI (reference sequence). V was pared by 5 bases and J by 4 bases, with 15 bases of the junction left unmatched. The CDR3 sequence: CASSQARRATGGNQPQHF. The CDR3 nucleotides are TGTGCCAGCAGTCAGGCCAGACGGGCGACAGGGGGAAATCAGCCCCAGCATTTT.

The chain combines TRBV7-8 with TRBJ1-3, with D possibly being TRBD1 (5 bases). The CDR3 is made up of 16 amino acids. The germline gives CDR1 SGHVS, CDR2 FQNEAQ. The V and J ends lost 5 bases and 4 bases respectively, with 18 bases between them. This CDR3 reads CASSPGPSTQGNTIYF. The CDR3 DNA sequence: TGTGCCAGCAGCCCAGGGCCTAGTACTCAAGGAAACACCATATATTTT.

The CDR3 DNA reads TGTGCCAGTACCCCCAGGGGGCGCGGGTCTGGGGCCAACGTCCTGACTTTC. It is translated as CASTPRGRGSGANVLTF. V gene TRBV19 combines with J gene TRBJ2-6; 8 nucleotides align to TRBD1. V was pared by 7 bases and J by 1 base, with 9 bases of the junction left unmatched. The CDR3 runs 17 residues. In germline, CDR1 is LNHDA, CDR2 SQIVND (reference sequence).

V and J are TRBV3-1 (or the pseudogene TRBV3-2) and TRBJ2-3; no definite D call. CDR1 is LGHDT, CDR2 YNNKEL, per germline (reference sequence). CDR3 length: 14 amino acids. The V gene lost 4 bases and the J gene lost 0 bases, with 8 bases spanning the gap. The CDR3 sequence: CASSPSYSTDTQYF. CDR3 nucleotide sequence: TGTGCCAGCAGCCCCTCTTATAGCACAGATACGCAGTATTTT.

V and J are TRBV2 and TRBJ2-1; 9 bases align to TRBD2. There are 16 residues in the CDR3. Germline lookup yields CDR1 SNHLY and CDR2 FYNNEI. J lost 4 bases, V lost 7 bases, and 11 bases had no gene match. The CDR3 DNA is TGTGCCAGCACGAGCCAGCGGGGGGTTTCATACAATGAGCAGTTCTTC. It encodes CASTSQRGVSYNEQFF.

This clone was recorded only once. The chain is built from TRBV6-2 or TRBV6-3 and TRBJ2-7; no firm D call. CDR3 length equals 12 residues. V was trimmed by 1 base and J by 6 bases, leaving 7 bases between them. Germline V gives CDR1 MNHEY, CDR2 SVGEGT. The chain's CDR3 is CASSYLAGEQYF. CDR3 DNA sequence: TGTGCCAGCAGTTACTTGGCAGGCGAGCAGTACTTC.

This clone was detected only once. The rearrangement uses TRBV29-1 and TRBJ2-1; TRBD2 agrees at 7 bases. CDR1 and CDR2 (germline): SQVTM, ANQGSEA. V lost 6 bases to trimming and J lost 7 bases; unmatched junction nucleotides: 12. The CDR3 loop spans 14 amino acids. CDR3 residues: CSVVQGGVTNEQFF. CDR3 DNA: TGCAGCGTGGTTCAGGGAGGGGTGACGAATGAGCAGTTCTTC.

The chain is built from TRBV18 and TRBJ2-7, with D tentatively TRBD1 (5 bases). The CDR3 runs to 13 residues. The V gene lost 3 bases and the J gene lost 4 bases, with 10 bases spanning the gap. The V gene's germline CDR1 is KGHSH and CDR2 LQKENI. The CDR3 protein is CASSPQGQYEQYF. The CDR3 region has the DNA TGTGCCAGCTCACCGCAGGGTCAGTACGAGCAGTACTTC. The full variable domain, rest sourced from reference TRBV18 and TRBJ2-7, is NAGVMQNPRHLVRRRGQEARLRCSPMKGHSHVYWYRQLPEEGLKFMVYLQKENIIDESGMPKERFSAEFPKEGPSILRIQQVVRGDSAAYFCASSPQGQYEQYFGPGTRLTVT.

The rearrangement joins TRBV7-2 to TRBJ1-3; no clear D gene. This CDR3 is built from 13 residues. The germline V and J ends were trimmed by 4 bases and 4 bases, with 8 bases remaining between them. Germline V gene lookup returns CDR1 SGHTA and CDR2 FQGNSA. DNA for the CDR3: TGTGCCAGCAGCTCTCTCCGGGGAAACACCATATATTTT. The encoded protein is CASSSLRGNTIYF. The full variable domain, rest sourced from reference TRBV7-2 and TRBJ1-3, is GAGVSQSPSNKVTEKGKDVELRCDPISGHTALYWYRQSLGQGLEFLIYFQGNSAPDKSGLPSDRFSAERTGGSVSTLTIQRTQQEDSAVYLCASSSLRGNTIYFGEGSWLTVV.

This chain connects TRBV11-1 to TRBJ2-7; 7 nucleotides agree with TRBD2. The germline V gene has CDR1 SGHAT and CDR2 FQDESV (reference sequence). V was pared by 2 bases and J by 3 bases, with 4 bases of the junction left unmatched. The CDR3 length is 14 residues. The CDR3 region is CASSLIGTNYEQYF. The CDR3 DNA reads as TGTGCCAGCAGCTTAATAGGGACTAACTACGAGCAGTACTTC.

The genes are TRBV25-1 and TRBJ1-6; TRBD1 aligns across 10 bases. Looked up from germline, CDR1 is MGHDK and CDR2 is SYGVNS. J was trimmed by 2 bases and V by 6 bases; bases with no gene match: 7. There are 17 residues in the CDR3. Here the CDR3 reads CASRTGQGIPYNSPLHF. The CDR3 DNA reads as TGTGCCAGCAGAACGGGACAGGGGATCCCCTATAATTCACCCCTCCACTTT. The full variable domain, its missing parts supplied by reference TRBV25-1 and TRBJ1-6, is EADIYQTPRYLVIGTGKKITLECSQTMGHDKMYWYQQDPGMELHLIHYSYGVNSTEKGDLSSESTVSRIRTEHFPLTLESARPSHTSQYLCASRTGQGIPYNSPLHFGNGTRLTVT.

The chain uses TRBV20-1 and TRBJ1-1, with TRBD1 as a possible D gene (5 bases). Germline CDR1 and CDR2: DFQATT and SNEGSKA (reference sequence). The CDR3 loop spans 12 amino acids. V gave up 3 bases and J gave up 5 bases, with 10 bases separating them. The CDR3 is CSASGGATEAFF. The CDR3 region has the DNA TGCAGTGCTAGTGGGGGAGCGACTGAAGCTTTCTTT.

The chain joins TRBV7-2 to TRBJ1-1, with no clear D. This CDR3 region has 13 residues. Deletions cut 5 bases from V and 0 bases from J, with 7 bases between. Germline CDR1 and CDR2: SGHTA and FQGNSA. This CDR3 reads CASSQKMNTEAFF. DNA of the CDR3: TGTGCCAGCAGCCAGAAAATGAACACTGAAGCTTTCTTT.